The text below deals with one T cell receptor beta chain. This record belongs to a study of blood T cell repertoires in COVID-19. Study-level information: The analysed material was cDNA or gDNA that came from T cells, B-cell-depleted T cells, or PBMCs.

This table comes from immunoSEQ multiplex PCR, and its TCRdb copy is limited to in-frame clones, with some not included. The profile shows 250,000 to 300,000 clones, around 87% of them singletons. CDR3 length: 14 amino acids. V lost 4 bases to trimming and J lost 7 bases; unmatched junction nucleotides: 7. Germline CDR1 and CDR2: LGHDT and YNNKEL (reference sequence). Input material: peripheral blood. The sequence derives from a middle-aged woman who had recovered from COVID-19. The V and J genes are TRBV3-1 (or the pseudogene TRBV3-2) and TRBJ1-2, with TRBD1 matching over 9 bases. Here the CDR3 reads CASSRVRDRVGYTF. In DNA form, the CDR3 reads TGTGCCAGCAGCCGTGTGCGGGACAGGGTTGGCTACACCTTC.